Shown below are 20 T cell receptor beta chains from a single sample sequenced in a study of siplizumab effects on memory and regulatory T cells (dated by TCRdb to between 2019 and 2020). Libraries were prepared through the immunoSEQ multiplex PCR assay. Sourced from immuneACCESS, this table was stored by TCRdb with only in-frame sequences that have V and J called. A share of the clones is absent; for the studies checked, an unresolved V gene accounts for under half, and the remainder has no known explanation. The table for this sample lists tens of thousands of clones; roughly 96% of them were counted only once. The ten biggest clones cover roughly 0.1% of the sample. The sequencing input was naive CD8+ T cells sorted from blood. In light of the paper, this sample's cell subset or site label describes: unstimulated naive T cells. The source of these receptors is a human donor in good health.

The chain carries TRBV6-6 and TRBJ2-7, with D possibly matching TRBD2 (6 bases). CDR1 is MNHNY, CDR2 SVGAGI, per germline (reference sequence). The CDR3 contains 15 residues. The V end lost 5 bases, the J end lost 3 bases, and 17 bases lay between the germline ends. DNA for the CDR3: TGTGCCAGCAGTCCCGCCTTGCGGGAATACTACGAGCAGTACTTC. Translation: CASSPALREYYEQYF.

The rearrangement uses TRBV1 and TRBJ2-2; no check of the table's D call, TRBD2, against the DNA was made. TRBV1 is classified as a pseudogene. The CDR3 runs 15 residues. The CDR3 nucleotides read TGCACCAGCAGCCCGGGGGGCCAAATCACCGGGGAGCTGTTTTTT. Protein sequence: CTSSPGGQITGELFF.

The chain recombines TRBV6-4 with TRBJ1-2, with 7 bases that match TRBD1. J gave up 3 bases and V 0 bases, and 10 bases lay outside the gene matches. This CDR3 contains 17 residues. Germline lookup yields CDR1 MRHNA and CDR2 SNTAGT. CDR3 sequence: CASSDSSQGRGYYGYTF. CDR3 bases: TGTGCCAGCAGTGACTCGTCACAGGGCAGGGGGTACTATGGCTACACCTTC.

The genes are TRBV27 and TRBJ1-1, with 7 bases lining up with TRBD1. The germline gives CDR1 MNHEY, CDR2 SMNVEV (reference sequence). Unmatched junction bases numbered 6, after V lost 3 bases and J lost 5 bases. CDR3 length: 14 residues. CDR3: CASSLTGKGTEAFF. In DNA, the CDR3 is TGTGCCAGCAGTTTGACAGGGAAGGGAACTGAAGCTTTCTTT.

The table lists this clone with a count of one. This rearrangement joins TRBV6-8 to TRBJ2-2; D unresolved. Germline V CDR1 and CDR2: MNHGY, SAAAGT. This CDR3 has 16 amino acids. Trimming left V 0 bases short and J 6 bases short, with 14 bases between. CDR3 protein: CASSYSRGGGAGELFF. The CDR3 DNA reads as TGTGCCAGCAGTTACTCGAGAGGCGGTGGGGCCGGGGAGCTGTTTTTT.

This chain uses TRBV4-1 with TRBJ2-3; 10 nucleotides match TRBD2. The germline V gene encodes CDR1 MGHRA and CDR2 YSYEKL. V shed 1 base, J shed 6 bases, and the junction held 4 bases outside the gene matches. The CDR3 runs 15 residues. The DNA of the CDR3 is TGCGCCAGCAGCCAAGTACTAGCGGGGTTGGATACGCAGTATTTT. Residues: CASSQVLAGLDTQYF.

Here the CDR3 reads CASSAPRQGDNEQFF. As DNA, the CDR3 is TGTGCCAGCAGCGCCCCGAGACAGGGAGACAATGAGCAGTTCTTC. The chain links TRBV6-5 to TRBJ2-1; 7 positions match TRBD1. From germline, CDR1 is MNHEY and CDR2 SVGAGI. V gave up 6 bases and J gave up 5 bases; unmatched junction bases: 10. The length of the CDR3 is 15 residues.

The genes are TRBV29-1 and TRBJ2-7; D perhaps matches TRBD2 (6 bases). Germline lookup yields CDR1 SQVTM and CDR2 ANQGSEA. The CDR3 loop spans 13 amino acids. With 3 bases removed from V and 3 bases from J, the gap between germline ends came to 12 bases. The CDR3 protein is CSVEEGSGYEQYF. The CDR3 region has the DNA TGCAGCGTTGAGGAGGGGTCAGGCTACGAGCAGTACTTC.

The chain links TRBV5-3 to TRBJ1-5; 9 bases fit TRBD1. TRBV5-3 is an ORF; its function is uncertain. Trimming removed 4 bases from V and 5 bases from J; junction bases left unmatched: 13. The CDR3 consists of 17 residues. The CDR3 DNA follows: TGTGCCAGAAGCCACCTCCGGGGACAGGGATTATATCAGCCCCAGCATTTT. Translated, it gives CARSHLRGQGLYQPQHF.

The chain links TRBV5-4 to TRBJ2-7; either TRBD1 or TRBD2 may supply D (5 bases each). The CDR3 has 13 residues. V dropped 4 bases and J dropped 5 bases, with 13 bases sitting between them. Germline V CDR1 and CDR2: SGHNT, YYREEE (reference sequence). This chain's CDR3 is CASSLHGADEQYF. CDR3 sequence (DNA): TGTGCCAGCAGCCTACACGGGGCTGACGAGCAGTACTTC.

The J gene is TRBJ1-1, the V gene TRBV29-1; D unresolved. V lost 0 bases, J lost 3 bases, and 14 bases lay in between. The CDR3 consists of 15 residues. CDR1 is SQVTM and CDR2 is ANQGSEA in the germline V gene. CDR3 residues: CSVEDGLTGDTEAFF. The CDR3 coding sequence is TGCAGCGTTGAAGATGGGCTTACTGGGGACACTGAAGCTTTCTTT.

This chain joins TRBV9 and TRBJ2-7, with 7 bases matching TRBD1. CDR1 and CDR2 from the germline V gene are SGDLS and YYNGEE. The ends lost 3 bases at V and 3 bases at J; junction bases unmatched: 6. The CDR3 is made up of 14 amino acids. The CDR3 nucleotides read TGTGCCAGCAGCGGGACCGACAGGGTCTACGAGCAGTACTTC. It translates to CASSGTDRVYEQYF. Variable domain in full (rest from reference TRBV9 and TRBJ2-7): DSGVTQTPKHLITATGQRVTLRCSPRSGDLSVYWYQQSLDQGLQFLIQYYNGEERAKGNILERFSAQQFPDLHSELNLSSLELGDSALYFCASSGTDRVYEQYFGPGTRLTVT.

Written as DNA, the CDR3 is TGTGCCAGTAGTATGTCCCCAACCTTGAACACTGAAGCTTTCTTT. It encodes CASSMSPTLNTEAFF. This sequence joins TRBV19 and TRBJ1-1; D call uncertain. The CDR3 spans 15 residues. Deletions cut 3 bases from V and 0 bases from J, with 11 bases between. Germline CDR1 and CDR2: LNHDA and SQIVND (reference sequence).

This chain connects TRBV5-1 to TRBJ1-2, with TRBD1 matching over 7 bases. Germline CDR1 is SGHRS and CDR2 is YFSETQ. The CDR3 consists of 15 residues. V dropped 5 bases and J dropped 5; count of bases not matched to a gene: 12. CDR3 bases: TGCGCCAGCAGTTCTCAGAGACAGGGAACATATGGCTACACCTTC. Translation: CASSSQRQGTYGYTF.

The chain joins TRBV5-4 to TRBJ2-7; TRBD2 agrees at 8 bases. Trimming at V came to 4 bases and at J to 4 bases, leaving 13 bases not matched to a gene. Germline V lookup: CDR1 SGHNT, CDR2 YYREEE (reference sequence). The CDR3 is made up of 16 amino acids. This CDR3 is CASSPPDSGEPYEQYF. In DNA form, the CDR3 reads TGTGCCAGCAGCCCCCCAGATAGCGGGGAACCTTACGAGCAGTACTTC.

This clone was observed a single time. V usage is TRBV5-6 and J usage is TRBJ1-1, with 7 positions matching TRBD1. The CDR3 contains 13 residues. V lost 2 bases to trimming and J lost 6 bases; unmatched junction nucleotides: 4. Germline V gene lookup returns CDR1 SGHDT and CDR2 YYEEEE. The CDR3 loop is CASSFGQAAEAFF. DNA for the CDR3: TGTGCCAGCAGCTTCGGACAGGCCGCTGAAGCTTTCTTT.

The CDR3 bases are TGTGCCAGCAGCTTATACGGGACAGGGGAAAATGAGCAGTTCTTC. It codes for CASSLYGTGENEQFF. This chain joins TRBV11-3 and TRBJ2-1, with 10 bases identical to TRBD1. CDR1 is SGHNT, CDR2 YENEEA, per germline. The J segment lost 7 bases and the V segment lost 2 bases, leaving 5 bases of the junction unmatched. This CDR3 has 15 residues.

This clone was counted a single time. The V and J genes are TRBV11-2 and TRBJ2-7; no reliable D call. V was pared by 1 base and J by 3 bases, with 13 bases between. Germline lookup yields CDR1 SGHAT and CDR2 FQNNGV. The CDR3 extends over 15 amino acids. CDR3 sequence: CASSLGPGPRYEQYF. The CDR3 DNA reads TGTGCCAGCAGCTTAGGCCCGGGCCCCCGCTACGAGCAGTACTTC.

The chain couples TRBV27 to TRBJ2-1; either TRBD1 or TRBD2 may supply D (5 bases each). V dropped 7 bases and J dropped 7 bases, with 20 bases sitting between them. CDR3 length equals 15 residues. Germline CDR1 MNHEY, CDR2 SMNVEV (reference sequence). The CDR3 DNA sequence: TGTGCCAGCACCAAAGAGGGGACGATTGTAAATGAGCAGTTCTTC. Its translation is CASTKEGTIVNEQFF.

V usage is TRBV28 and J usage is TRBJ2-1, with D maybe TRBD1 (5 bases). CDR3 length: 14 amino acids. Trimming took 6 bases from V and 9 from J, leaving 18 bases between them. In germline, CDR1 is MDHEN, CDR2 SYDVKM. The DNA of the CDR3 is TGTGCCAGCAGCCGCGTTAGGGGATGGGGTGAGCAGTTCTTC. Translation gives CASSRVRGWGEQFF.